One and the same sample provided the 2 T cell receptor beta chains below, sequenced in a study of control samples from healthy donors and cancer patients. Some clones are missing from TCRdb's copy, which holds only in-frame ones; the method was immunoSEQ multiplex PCR. The sample records about 86,000 clones, about 94% being singletons. Material: blood. These receptor sequences come from a woman between 18 and 29 years old in good health.

This clone was picked up one time. The V gene is TRBV27, the J gene TRBJ2-7, with D unresolved. Looked up from germline, CDR1 is MNHEY and CDR2 is SMNVEV (reference sequence). This CDR3 spans 12 amino acids. Trimming took 5 bases from V and 3 from J, leaving 8 bases between them. Here the CDR3 DNA reads TGTGCCAGCAGTATGAACCTCTACGAGCAGTACTTC. Translating gives CASSMNLYEQYF.

The chain employs TRBV23-1 and TRBJ2-7; TRBD2 matches 8 bases. TRBV23-1 is annotated as an ORF whose role is uncertain. The CDR3 loop spans 18 amino acids. With 8 bases clipped from V and 2 bases from J, the junction kept 20 bases outside the gene matches. CDR3 in DNA: TGCGCCAGCTCAGGGCTACGGGAGGGTTCGACTTCCACCTACGAGCAGTACTTC. It specifies CASSGLREGSTSTYEQYF.